The 19 T cell receptor beta chains below all came from one sample that was sequenced in a study of T cells in women clearing cervical HPV infection. Clones were read by immunoSEQ multiplex PCR, and TCRdb kept only the in-frame ones, dropping some. This table lists roughly 24,000 clones. The sample was blood buffy coat. These receptor sequences come from a woman between 18 and 70 years old with a cervical HPV16 infection that either progressed to CIN3+ or cleared (not recorded which).

As concerns this clone: The read ends 3 residues shy of where the CDR3 ends; the end is completed using the germline J gene. This rearrangement joins TRBV5-6 to TRBJ2-5, with D possibly matching TRBD1 (6 bases). The CDR3 sequence is 15 residues long. Trimming took off 2 bases at V and 3 bases at J, with 14 bases between the two ends. Germline V gives CDR1 SGHDT, CDR2 YYEEEE. This chain's CDR3 is CASSFTGRPEETQYF. Partial CDR3 DNA: TGTGCCAGCAGCTTCACAGGGCGCCCCGAAGAGACC.

A remark on this clone: The read ends 3 residues before the CDR3 terminus; that terminus is restored from the germline J gene. This chain uses TRBV29-1 with TRBJ2-7; D not certain. The CDR3 runs 13 residues. The V and J ends lost 7 bases and 6 bases respectively, with 19 bases between them. Per the germline V gene, CDR1 is SQVTM and CDR2 is ANQGSEA. The CDR3 spells CSGELLSAFEQYF. The part of the CDR3 DNA that was read is TGCAGCGGAGAACTGCTCTCTGCCTTCGAG.

As to this clone: The read finishes 3 residues shy of the CDR3 end, and the germline J gene is used to complete it. The rearrangement links TRBV10-2 to TRBJ2-7; 12 bases are a match to TRBD1. Germline lookup yields CDR1 WSHSY and CDR2 SAAADI. With 6 bases clipped from V and 5 bases from J, the junction kept 14 bases outside the gene matches. This CDR3 region has 17 residues. Partial CDR3 DNA: TGCGCCAGCAGGGTGGGGGGACAGGGGGCGAGTTTGGACGAG. As protein: CASRVGGQGASLDE. The complete CDR3 protein is CASRVGGQGASLDEQYF.

Concerning this clone: Read sequence stops 3 residues before the CDR3 end, and the germline J gene provides the missing end. The chain couples TRBV19 to TRBJ2-4; 12 bases are shared with TRBD1. Germline V gives CDR1 LNHDA, CDR2 SQIVND (reference sequence). The CDR3 is 14 residues long. The CDR3 DNA, read in part, is TGTGCCAGTAGTATGGGACAGGGGGCTTTTGGT. It codes for CASSMGQGAFG. The CDR3 reads in full as CASSMGQGAFGQYF. Drawing the rest from reference TRBV19 and TRBJ2-4, the complete variable domain is DGGITQSPKYLFRKEGQNVTLSCEQNLNHDAMYWYRQDPGQGLRLIYYSQIVNDFQKGDIAEGYSVSREKKESFPLTVTSAQKNPTAFYLCASSMGQGAFGQYFGAGTRLSVL.

Details on this clone: The read terminates 3 residues before the CDR3 end, so the remaining end is supplied by the germline J gene. The V call is TRBV13, the J call TRBJ1-2; TRBD1 matches 8 bases. CDR1 is PRHDT and CDR2 is FYEKMQ in the germline V gene (reference sequence). This CDR3 region has 15 residues. CDR3 protein: CASSLGGAGGGGYTF. The CDR3 DNA, read in part, is TGTGCCAGCAGCTTAGGCGGAGCAGGGGGCGGAGGC.

In the case of this clone: The read ends 3 residues early relative to the CDR3; the germline J gene fills the gap. The rearrangement joins TRBV2 to TRBJ1-6; 8 nucleotides align to TRBD1. Germline-derived CDR1 and CDR2 are SNHLY and FYNNEI. This CDR3 contains 14 residues. Trimming at V came to 5 bases and at J to 9 bases, leaving 6 bases not matched to a gene. The CDR3 bases that were read are TGTGCCAGCAGTACCGACAGGGGCGGTTCACCC. Amino acid sequence: CASSTDRGGSP. The full CDR3 sequence reads CASSTDRGGSPLHF.

Turning to this clone: The CDR3 end falls 3 residues outside the read, so it is completed with the germline J gene. The V gene is TRBV20-1, the J gene TRBJ2-2, with D tentatively TRBD2 (6 bases). Per germline, CDR1 DFQATT and CDR2 SNEGSKA (reference sequence). This CDR3 is 16 amino acids long. V gave up 1 base and J gave up 1 base, with 13 bases separating them. CDR3 sequence: CSARGPGLRNTGELFF. The sequenced CDR3 bases are TGCAGTGCTAGAGGCCCGGGACTCCGGAACACCGGGGAG.

To note about this clone: From the germline J gene comes the end of the CDR3, since the read stops 3 residues before it. The rearrangement uses TRBV5-1 and TRBJ2-1; D gene uncertain. CDR3 size: 11 residues. V was clipped by 4 bases and J by 9 bases, with 8 bases between them. Germline assignment: CDR1 SGHRS and CDR2 YFSETQ. The CDR3 protein is CASSDASEQFF. The sequenced part of the CDR3 DNA is TGCGCCAGCAGCGATGCGAGTGAG. The whole variable domain, filled in from reference TRBV5-1 and TRBJ2-1, reads KAGVTQTPRYLIKTRGQQVTLSCSPISGHRSVSWYQQTPGQGLQFLFEYFSETQRNKGNFPGRFSGRQFSNSRSEMNVSTLELGDSALYLCASSDASEQFFGPGTRLTVL.

Partial CDR3 DNA: TGCAGTGCTAGAGATCAAGGGACAGGGGTTGGCTACGAG. It specifies CSARDQGTGVGYE. The whole CDR3 is CSARDQGTGVGYEQYF. The chain is built from TRBV20-1 and TRBJ2-7, with 10 bases that match TRBD1. The read halts 3 residues ahead of the CDR3 end, with the missing end drawn from the germline J gene. Germline values: CDR1 DFQATT, CDR2 SNEGSKA (reference sequence). The CDR3 has 16 residues. The trim removed 0 bases at V and 3 bases at J, leaving 8 bases unmatched.

On this clone itself: The observed sequence ends 3 residues before the CDR3 terminus, with the missing tail filled in from the germline J gene. This chain joins TRBV19 and TRBJ2-7, with 9 bases that match TRBD1. V was clipped by 3 bases and J by 4 bases; unmatched bases: 7. This CDR3 contains 15 residues. The V gene's germline CDR1 is LNHDA and CDR2 SQIVND (reference sequence). CDR3 bases read: TGTGCCAGTAGTATCGGGCAGGACAGGGGTTACGAG. Protein: CASSIGQDRGYE. Given in full, the CDR3 is CASSIGQDRGYEQYF. Complete variable domain (other parts from reference TRBV19 and TRBJ2-7): DGGITQSPKYLFRKEGQNVTLSCEQNLNHDAMYWYRQDPGQGLRLIYYSQIVNDFQKGDIAEGYSVSREKKESFPLTVTSAQKNPTAFYLCASSIGQDRGYEQYFGPGTRLTVT.

A note on this clone: The read terminates 3 residues before the CDR3 end, so the remaining end is supplied by the germline J gene. The gene calls are TRBV7-7 and TRBJ2-2; D possibly corresponds to TRBD2 (6 bases). Germline CDR1 reads SSHAT; CDR2 reads FNYEAQ (reference sequence). There are 14 residues in the CDR3. Trimming took 4 bases from V and 6 from J, leaving 12 bases between them. The sequenced CDR3 bases are TGTGCCAGCAGCTCCCGGGGCGGGGCCGGGGAG. It translates to CASSSRGGAGE. The entire CDR3 protein reads CASSSRGGAGELFF.

A word on this clone: The read ends 3 residues early relative to the CDR3; the germline J gene fills the gap. Other nucleotide sequences from this sample produce the same CDR3. The genes are TRBV29-1 and TRBJ1-3; maybe TRBD1 (5 bases). CDR3 length: 13 residues. Germline values: CDR1 SQVTM, CDR2 ANQGSEA. Trimming removed 3 bases at V and 4 bases at J, with 10 bases between. CDR3 region: CSVDSGVGNTIYF. Incomplete CDR3 DNA: TGCAGCGTTGACTCGGGGGTAGGAAACACC.

Notes on this clone: The sequence runs out 3 residues before the end of the CDR3; the remainder is reconstructed from the germline J gene. This chain uses TRBV11-3 with TRBJ2-3; no firm D call. The CDR3 contains 14 residues. The V and J ends lost 1 base and 2 bases respectively, with 7 bases between them. Germline CDR1 SGHNT, CDR2 YENEEA. The sequenced CDR3 bases are TGTGCCAGCAGCTTAGGGGCCACCACAGATACG. Translating it yields CASSLGATTDT. The whole CDR3 protein reads CASSLGATTDTQYF.

A remark on this clone: The read terminates 3 residues before the CDR3 end, so the remaining end is supplied by the germline J gene. This sequence joins TRBV20-1 and TRBJ2-2; D ambiguous. CDR1 is DFQATT, CDR2 SNEGSKA, per germline (reference sequence). The CDR3 spans 14 residues. The DNA read from the CDR3 is TGCAGTGCTAGCGTAGGTGCAACTAATGAAAAG. It translates to CSASVGATNEK. The whole CDR3 is CSASVGATNEKLFF.

A note on this clone: The read ends 3 residues shy of where the CDR3 ends; the end is completed using the germline J gene. This chain connects TRBV20-1 to TRBJ1-1; 9 bases are shared with TRBD1. The CDR3 runs 13 residues. The V gene's germline CDR1 is DFQATT and CDR2 SNEGSKA (reference sequence). The ends lost 5 bases at V and 3 bases at J; junction bases unmatched: 4. CDR3 residues: CSAGDRADTEAFF. The covered CDR3 bases are TGCAGTGCTGGGGACAGGGCGGACACTGAA.

Of note for this clone: The missing CDR3 end, 3 residues past where the read stops, is filled in from the germline J gene. The rearrangement uses TRBV29-1 and TRBJ2-2; 11 nucleotides align to TRBD1. This CDR3 spans 17 amino acids. CDR1 and CDR2 (germline): SQVTM, ANQGSEA. The CDR3 here is CSVDIGQGAFGANVLFF. CDR3 DNA, as far as it was read: TGCAGCGTTGATATAGGACAGGGGGCTTTTGGGGCCAACGTG.

As to this clone: The CDR3 end lies 3 residues beyond the end of the read and is filled in from the germline J gene. The J gene is TRBJ1-1, the V gene TRBV7-3, with 9 bases that match TRBD1. Germline V gene data show CDR1 as SGHTA and CDR2 as FQGTGA. This CDR3 region has 14 residues. V dropped 5 bases and J dropped 7; count of bases not matched to a gene: 8. CDR3 DNA (partial): TGTGCCAGCAGCCCCGGGACAGGGTGGGATGAA. It specifies CASSPGTGWDE. The entire CDR3 is CASSPGTGWDEAFF. The full variable domain, its missing parts supplied by reference TRBV7-3 and TRBJ1-1, is GAGVSQTPSNKVTEKGKYVELRCDPISGHTALYWYRQSLGQGPEFLIYFQGTGAADDSGLPNDRFFAVRPEGSVSTLKIQRTERGDSAVYLCASSPGTGWDEAFFGQGTRLTVV.

As regards this clone: The observed sequence ends 3 residues before the CDR3 terminus, with the missing tail filled in from the germline J gene. The rearrangement links TRBV2 to TRBJ1-6, with a weak D call TRBD1 (6 bases). There are 18 residues in the CDR3. V lost 5 bases to trimming and J lost 7 bases, with 24 bases between them. The germline gives CDR1 SNHLY, CDR2 FYNNEI. CDR3 loop: CASSTRRGRGTKNSPLHF. The covered CDR3 bases are TGTGCCAGCAGTACCCGGAGGGGCAGGGGAACGAAGAATTCACCC.

The DNA read from the CDR3 is TGTGCCAGCAGTGAAGATTTCGGTTACACTGAA. Protein: CASSEDFGYTE. The CDR3 in its entirety is CASSEDFGYTEAFF. This chain links TRBV2 with TRBJ1-1; D uncertain. The read terminates 3 residues ahead of where the CDR3 ends, so the germline J gene completes it. The CDR3 has 14 residues. Trimming stripped 1 base from V and 3 bases from J, with 9 bases between. Germline loops: CDR1 SNHLY, CDR2 FYNNEI.